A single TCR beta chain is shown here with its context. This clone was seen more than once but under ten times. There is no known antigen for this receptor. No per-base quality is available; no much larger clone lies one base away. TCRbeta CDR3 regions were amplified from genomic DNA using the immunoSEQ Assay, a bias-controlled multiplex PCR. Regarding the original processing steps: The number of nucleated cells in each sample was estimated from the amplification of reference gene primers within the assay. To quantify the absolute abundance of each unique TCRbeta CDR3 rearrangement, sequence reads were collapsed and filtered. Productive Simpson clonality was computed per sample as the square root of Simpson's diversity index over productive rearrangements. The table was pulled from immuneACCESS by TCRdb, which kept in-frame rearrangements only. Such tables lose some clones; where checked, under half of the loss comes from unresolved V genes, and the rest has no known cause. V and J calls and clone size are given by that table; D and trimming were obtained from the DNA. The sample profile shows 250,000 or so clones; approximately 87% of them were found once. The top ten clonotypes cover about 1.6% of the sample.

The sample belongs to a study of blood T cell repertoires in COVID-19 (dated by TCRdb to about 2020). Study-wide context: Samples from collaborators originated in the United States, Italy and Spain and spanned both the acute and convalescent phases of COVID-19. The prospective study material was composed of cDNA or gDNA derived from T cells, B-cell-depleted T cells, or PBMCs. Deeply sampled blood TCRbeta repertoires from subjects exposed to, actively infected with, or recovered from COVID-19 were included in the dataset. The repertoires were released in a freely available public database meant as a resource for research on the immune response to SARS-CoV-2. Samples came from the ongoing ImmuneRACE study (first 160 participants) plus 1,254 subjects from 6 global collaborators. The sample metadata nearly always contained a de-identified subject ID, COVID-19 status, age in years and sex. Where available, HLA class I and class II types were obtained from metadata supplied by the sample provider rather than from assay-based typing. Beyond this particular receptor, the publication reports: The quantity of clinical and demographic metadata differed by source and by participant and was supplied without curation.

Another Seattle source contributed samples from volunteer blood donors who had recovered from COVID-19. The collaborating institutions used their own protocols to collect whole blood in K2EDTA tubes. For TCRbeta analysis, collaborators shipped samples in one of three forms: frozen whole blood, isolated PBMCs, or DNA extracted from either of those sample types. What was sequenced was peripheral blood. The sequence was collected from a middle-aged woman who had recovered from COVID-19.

The DNA reads TGTGCCAGCAGCTTGCCGACTGACGGGGATAATTCACCCCTCCACTTT. Its protein product is CASSLPTDGDNSPLHF. This receptor chain uses TRBV5-4 and TRBJ1-6; the D segment cannot be called with confidence. Trimming costs V 1 base and J 5 bases, and their ends lie 13 bases apart. The CDR3 spans 16 residues, from the cysteine through the phenylalanine. This entry keeps only the CDR3 DNA: 48 bases, framed from base 1. Based on the germline V gene (reference sequence), the CDR1 and CDR2 sequences are SGHNT and YYREEE.